The 22 T cell receptor beta chains below come from one sample, sequenced in a study of cytomegalovirus exposure and HLA in healthy donors. Assay used: immunoSEQ multiplex PCR; TCRdb lists only in-frame clones, some missing. This table holds approximately 140,000 clones, around nine tenths found once. Sequenced input: PBMCs. All receptors derive from a woman aged 18-29 years in good health and CMV-seropositive.

The chain links TRBV6-5 to TRBJ1-2; 9 bases align to TRBD1. The V segment lost 7 bases and the J segment 7 bases; nucleotides outside the gene matches: 7. CDR1 and CDR2 from the germline V gene are MNHEY and SVGAGI. The CDR3 is 13 amino acids. Here the CDR3 DNA reads TGTGCCAGCACTAACAGGGGGCGGGGTGGCTACACCTTC. It codes for CASTNRGRGGYTF.

The chain links TRBV18 to TRBJ1-1, with D tentatively TRBD1 (5 bases). Germline V gives CDR1 KGHSH, CDR2 LQKENI. The CDR3 extends over 13 amino acids. V was shortened by 4 bases and J by 3 bases, with 9 bases between the two germline ends. The CDR3 DNA sequence: TGTGCCAGCTCACGAGACAGTTACACTGAAGCTTTCTTT. Protein: CASSRDSYTEAFF.

This clone was found a few times. The CDR3 loop reads CASSLAGRGDSPLHF. The DNA of the CDR3 is TGTGCCAGCAGCTTAGCGGGCAGGGGAGATTCACCCCTCCACTTT. The chain links TRBV7-6 to TRBJ1-6; TRBD1 might be the D (6 bases). Trimming shortened V by 0 bases and J by 8 bases, and 11 bases separated the two germline ends. The CDR3 sequence is 15 residues long. Germline CDR1 is SGHVS and CDR2 is FNYEAQ.

The chain has TRBV29-1 and TRBJ1-2; 9 positions agree with TRBD1. V gave up 5 bases and J gave up 5 bases; unmatched junction bases: 9. The CDR3 is made up of 14 amino acids. CDR1 is SQVTM, CDR2 ANQGSEA, per germline. CDR3 DNA sequence: TGCAGCGTTAACCTACAGGGGGCTAGGTATGGCTACACCTTC. Translated, it gives CSVNLQGARYGYTF.

This sequence joins TRBV9 and TRBJ2-1; TRBD2 is a possible D gene (5 bases). The CDR3 has 14 amino acids. The germline V gene encodes CDR1 SGDLS and CDR2 YYNGEE. Trimming removed 3 bases at V and 3 bases at J, with 10 bases between. The CDR3 DNA follows: TGTGCCAGCAGCGCCGGGAACGACTACAATGAGCAGTTCTTC. Its translation: CASSAGNDYNEQFF.

V gene TRBV11-2 combines with J gene TRBJ2-5, with 8 bases aligning to TRBD1. The CDR3 spans 16 residues. Germline-derived CDR1 and CDR2 are SGHAT and FQNNGV. The V and J ends lost 5 bases and 5 bases, in that order; junction bases with no gene match: 13. As DNA, the CDR3 is TGTGCCAGCAGCCGACGATTTGGACAGGGTGGGGAGACCCAGTACTTC. Residues: CASSRRFGQGGETQYF.

The V call is TRBV27, the J call TRBJ1-4; D ambiguous. V lost 9 bases, J lost 0 bases, and 14 bases lay in between. From germline, CDR1 is MNHEY and CDR2 SMNVEV (reference sequence). CDR3 size: 15 residues. The CDR3 DNA reads TGTGCCAGTGCGAAGAGGGCATCAACTAATGAAAAACTGTTTTTT. Protein product: CASAKRASTNEKLFF.

V is TRBV2 and J is TRBJ2-5; D is possibly TRBD1 (6 bases). Trimming left V 7 bases short and J 5 bases short, with 11 bases between. There are 12 residues in the CDR3. Germline CDR1 and CDR2: SNHLY and FYNNEI. The CDR3 sequence is CASIRGSETQYF. The DNA of the CDR3 is TGTGCCAGCATCAGGGGCTCCGAGACCCAGTACTTC.

The chain joins TRBV29-1 to TRBJ2-7; possible D gene TRBD2, 5 bases. V lost 6 bases, J lost 6 bases, and 18 bases lay in between. This CDR3 is built from 13 residues. Germline V CDR1 and CDR2: SQVTM, ANQGSEA. As DNA, the CDR3 is TGCAGCGTACGTACACCGAGAGGGTCCGAGCAGTACTTC. Translating gives CSVRTPRGSEQYF.

The V call is TRBV29-1, the J call TRBJ2-1; TRBD1 agrees at 8 bases. Germline V gene lookup returns CDR1 SQVTM and CDR2 ANQGSEA. V lost 4 bases and J lost 5; bases outside the gene matches: 10. The CDR3 is 15 amino acids. The CDR3 DNA is TGCAGCGTTGCGGTAGGGACAGGATTAGACAATGAGCAGTTCTTC. It specifies CSVAVGTGLDNEQFF.

DNA for the CDR3: TGCGCCAGCAGCCTTATGACAGGCTACGAGCAGTACTTC. As protein: CASSLMTGYEQYF. The chain has TRBV5-1 and TRBJ2-7, with D tentatively TRBD1 (6 bases). The CDR3 has 13 amino acids. V lost 4 bases, J lost 3 bases, and 11 bases lay in between. CDR1 and CDR2 from the germline V gene are SGHRS and YFSETQ.

The V and J genes are TRBV5-6 and TRBJ1-6; possible D gene TRBD1, 5 bases. The V gene lost 4 bases and the J gene lost 7 bases, with 12 bases spanning the gap. This CDR3 is 14 amino acids long. Germline V gene sequence: CDR1 SGHDT, CDR2 YYEEEE. The DNA for the CDR3 is TGTGCCAGCAGCAGGGGACGGGGGAATTCACCCCTCCACTTT. Amino acid sequence: CASSRGRGNSPLHF.

The V call is TRBV1, the J call TRBJ2-7; no check of the table's D call, TRBD2, against the DNA was made. TRBV1 is a pseudogene locus. The CDR3 contains 19 residues. CDR3 nucleotides: TGCACCAGCAGCCTCCGACTAGCGGGGGTCCCCCAGAGCTCCTACGAGCAGTACTTC. Translation gives CTSSLRLAGVPQSSYEQYF.

The rearrangement joins TRBV6-6 to TRBJ1-5; TRBD1 matches at 10 bases. The V and J ends lost 6 bases and 6 bases, in that order; junction bases with no gene match: 8. CDR3 length equals 15 residues. Germline V gives CDR1 MNHNY, CDR2 SVGAGI (reference sequence). CDR3 amino acids: CASREDRGGFQPQHF. Written as DNA, the CDR3 is TGTGCCAGCAGGGAGGACAGGGGGGGGTTTCAGCCCCAGCATTTT.

The rearrangement links TRBV10-2 to TRBJ2-3, with a possible D match to TRBD2 (5 bases). Germline CDR1 WSHSY, CDR2 SAAADI. CDR3 length: 15 amino acids. Trimming pared 3 bases from V and 3 bases from J, leaving 13 bases between. CDR3 coding DNA: TGCGCCAGCAGTGATCGCAGAGGGCCAACAGATACGCAGTATTTT. Encoded protein: CASSDRRGPTDTQYF.

This clone was detected only once. This chain links TRBV15 with TRBJ1-4, with 8 bases lining up with TRBD1. In germline, CDR1 is LNHNV, CDR2 YYDKDF (reference sequence). CDR3 length: 13 amino acids. Trimming at V came to 8 bases and at J to 9 bases, leaving 8 bases not matched to a gene. CDR3: CATDRGTGQKLFF. The CDR3 region has the DNA TGTGCCACCGATCGGGGGACAGGTCAAAAACTGTTTTTT.

The rearrangement links TRBV11-2 to TRBJ2-2, with D perhaps matching TRBD1 (5 bases). Trimming took 3 bases from V and 3 from J, leaving 11 bases between them. CDR1 and CDR2 from the germline V gene are SGHAT and FQNNGV. The CDR3 runs to 15 residues. The CDR3 protein is CASSFRVGHTGELFF. The CDR3 nucleotides read TGTGCCAGCAGCTTCAGGGTGGGGCACACCGGGGAGCTGTTTTTT. Filled out from reference TRBV11-2 and TRBJ2-2, the complete variable domain reads EAGVAQSPRYKIIEKRQSVAFWCNPISGHATLYWYQQILGQGPKLLIQFQNNGVVDDSQLPKDRFSAERLKGVDSTLKIQPAKLEDSAVYLCASSFRVGHTGELFFGEGSRLTVL.

The chain joins TRBV30 to TRBJ1-2, with D possibly TRBD1 on 5 matching bases. Germline values: CDR1 GTSNPN, CDR2 SVGIG (reference sequence). The CDR3 loop spans 15 amino acids. Between the trimmed V and J ends, which lost 1 base and 8 bases, there was a span of 20 bases. The CDR3 coding sequence is TGTGCCTGGAGTGACCCGGGACGGGGGGTGGAAGGCTACACCTTC. Translating gives CAWSDPGRGVEGYTF.

The CDR3 reads CASSKALAGGRGNEQFF. The CDR3 DNA reads TGTGCCAGCAGCAAAGCTCTAGCGGGAGGGCGTGGGAATGAGCAGTTCTTC. This sequence joins TRBV21-1 and TRBJ2-1; the DNA was not used to check the table's D call, TRBD2. TRBV21-1 is labeled a pseudogene. The CDR3 contains 17 residues.

V usage is TRBV4-1 and J usage is TRBJ2-7; 8 nucleotides agree with TRBD2. Germline V gene lookup returns CDR1 MGHRA and CDR2 YSYEKL. The J segment lost 3 bases and the V segment lost 1 base, leaving 5 bases of the junction unmatched. The CDR3 extends over 15 amino acids. CDR3 nucleotides: TGCGCCAGCAGCCAAGTCTACGGGGGGGACTACGAGCAGTACTTC. Amino acid sequence: CASSQVYGGDYEQYF.

The chain uses TRBV28 and TRBJ1-1, with a possible D match to TRBD1 (5 bases). This CDR3 contains 13 residues. Germline values: CDR1 MDHEN, CDR2 SYDVKM. V lost 7 bases and J lost 4, with 13 bases in between. The CDR3 DNA reads TGTGCCAGCATTTCAGGACACCTCACTGAAGCTTTCTTT. Protein: CASISGHLTEAFF.

V and J are TRBV7-6 and TRBJ2-7; TRBD1 matches at 8 bases. V dropped 0 bases and J dropped 1; count of bases not matched to a gene: 2. Germline CDR1 and CDR2: SGHVS and FNYEAQ. This CDR3 spans 15 amino acids. CDR3 amino acids: CASSLAGQGSYEQYF. For the CDR3, the DNA is TGTGCCAGCAGCTTAGCTGGACAGGGATCCTACGAGCAGTACTTC. The full variable domain, with the rest looked up from reference TRBV7-6 and TRBJ2-7, is GAGVSQSPRYKVTKRGQDVALRCDPISGHVSLYWYRQALGQGPEFLTYFNYEAQQDKSGLPNDRFSAERPEGSISTLTIQRTEQRDSAMYRCASSLAGQGSYEQYFGPGTRLTVT.